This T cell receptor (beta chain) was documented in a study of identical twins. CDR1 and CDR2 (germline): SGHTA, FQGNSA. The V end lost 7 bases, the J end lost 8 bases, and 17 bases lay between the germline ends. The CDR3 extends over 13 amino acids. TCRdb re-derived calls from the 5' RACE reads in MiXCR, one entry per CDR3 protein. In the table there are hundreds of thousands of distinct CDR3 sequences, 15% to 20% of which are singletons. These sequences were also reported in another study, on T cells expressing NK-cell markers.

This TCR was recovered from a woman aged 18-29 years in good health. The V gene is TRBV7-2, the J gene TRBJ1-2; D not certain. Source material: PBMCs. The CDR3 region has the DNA TGTGCCAGCACCCGTCCCCCCTATGGGGGCTACACCTTC. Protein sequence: CASTRPPYGGYTF.